This T cell receptor (beta chain) comes out of a study of shared clonotypes between healthy human individuals (dated by TCRdb to about 2020). Regarding the study in general: The cohort comprised a couple of women and a few men aged 18 to 49 years. For each donor, CD4 naive and CD4 memory were each given three plates, CD8 naive was given two plates, and CD8 memory was given one plate. To estimate repertoire size and how much clonotypes are shared between individuals, the study performed deep sequencing of blood TCR repertoires from a few healthy adults. To increase sequencing depth and limit assay-specific biases, TCR repertoire library preparation and sequencing were carried out by different laboratories using diverse techniques. Between about 0.8 and 9 billion PBMCs per donor were obtained by leukapheresis.

Paper-wide results and their limitations: The genetic and exposure-history diversity represented was limited by the small number of donors. Compared with non-shared clonotypes, the clonotypes found in all four sorted-subset donors had higher generation probabilities. Naive subsets generally had larger estimated clonotype richness than memory subsets did. Sampling was restricted to blood, and TCR repertoires in tissue are likely to differ from TCR repertoires in blood. Across several donors, about 5% of naive CD4, over 3% of naive CD8, 2% to 2.5% of memory CD4, and about 0.4% of memory CD8 clonotypes were shared. Even with the large sequencing depth, rarefaction of the sorted-subset datasets indicated that sequencing was incomplete. Based on pairwise subsampling, the degree of clonotype sharing among donors was expected to be affected by sequencing depth.

TCR CDR3 regions were amplified from genomic DNA by multiplex PCR using the deep immunoSEQ assay. Genomic DNA extracted from each cell subset was distributed evenly over all wells of several immunoSEQ 96-well plates, and each plate served as one replicate. For sorted subsets, each replicate PCR was loaded with approximately 200 ng genomic DNA, equivalent to about 33,000 T cell genomes. Purified libraries were quantified with a Qubit 3.0 fluorometer, sized on a Bioanalyzer 2100, and re-quantified with the KAPA Library Quantification kit. A separate single-read 150-cycle Illumina NextSeq 550 flow cell was used to sequence each immunoSEQ 96-well plate. Per the source publication's procedure: The immunoSEQ output contained only junctional sequences without quality scores, so filtering could not match that applied to full-length reads. To assign V/J genes and CDR3, sequences were annotated using PyIR, a Python wrapper for IgBLAST v1.9, with IMGT germline references. Reads with weak V/J assignments (E-value above 1e-6), missing CDR3, stop codons, out-of-frame junctions, or ambiguous translated residues were removed. V3J clonotypes were defined as sequences sharing the same inferred V gene, J gene, and CDR3 amino acid sequence. Percentage overlap between repertoires was calculated by dividing the number of shared unique clonotypes by the size of the smaller repertoire. Repertoire richness was assessed with RTK rarefaction, the Chao1 estimator, and Recon v2.1 estimates of unobserved clonotypes. OLGA was used to compute generation probabilities for all TCRbeta clonotypes that the gDNA method yielded from four donors. This immuneACCESS table, as held by TCRdb, lists in-frame sequences with V and J called but not all clones. Of the missing ones, under half trace to an unresolved V gene in checked studies; the others have no known cause. The V and J calls and clone size were taken over from that table, and D and trimming were inferred from the DNA. Here the sample has about 2.5 million clones; under 95% occur a single time. The ten largest make up roughly 0.34% of the sample.

The donors were healthy, HIV-negative adults with no recently reported acute infections or vaccinations. All donors were Caucasian adults living in Nashville, Tennessee, USA. CD4+ T cells were enriched through magnetic negative selection, after which naive cells were positively selected on CD45RA and the remaining negative fraction served as the memory subset. Blood was collected by leukapheresis, and PBMCs were isolated by Ficoll-Histopaque density gradient centrifugation and then cryopreserved in liquid nitrogen vapor phase. Purity and quantity of every magnetically sorted T cell population were checked by analytical flow cytometry. Genomic DNA was isolated from every sorted fraction and measured by UV absorbance on a Nanodrop 2000c. About this clone: What this receptor recognizes is not known. Base-call qualities are not available, and no considerably larger clone is one nucleotide away.

Based on the germline V gene, the CDR1 and CDR2 sequences are SGHAT and FQNNGV. The CDR3 spans 14 residues, from the cysteine through the phenylalanine. CDR3 DNA is the only sequence kept; it has 42 bases, read in frame from the first base. V sheds 1 base and J sheds 0 bases, leaving 6 bases between their ends. Sequencing was performed on naive CD4+ T cells from PBMCs. The cell subset or site label, read with the paper, signifies: CD45RA+ positively selected. This receptor chain uses TRBV11-2 and TRBJ1-1; the D gene is not confidently resolved. This receptor was obtained from a man between 18 and 35 years old in good health. Some clones in this sample may be carry-over from other donors' samples. The CDR3 amino acid sequence is: CASSLGGLNTEAFF. The nucleotide sequence is given as TGTGCCAGCAGCTTAGGCGGACTGAACACTGAAGCTTTCTTT.